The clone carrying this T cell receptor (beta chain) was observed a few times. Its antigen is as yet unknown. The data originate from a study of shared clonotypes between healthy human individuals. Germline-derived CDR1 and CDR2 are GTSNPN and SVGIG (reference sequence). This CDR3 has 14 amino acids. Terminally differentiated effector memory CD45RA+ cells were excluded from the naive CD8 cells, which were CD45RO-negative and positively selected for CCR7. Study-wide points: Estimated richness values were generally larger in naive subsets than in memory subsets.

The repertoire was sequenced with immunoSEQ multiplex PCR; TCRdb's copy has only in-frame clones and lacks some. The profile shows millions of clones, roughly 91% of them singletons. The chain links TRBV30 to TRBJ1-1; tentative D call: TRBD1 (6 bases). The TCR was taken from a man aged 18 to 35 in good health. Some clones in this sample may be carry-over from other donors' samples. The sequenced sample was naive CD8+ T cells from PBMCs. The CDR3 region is CAKGPDSFNTEAFF. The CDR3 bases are TGTGCAAAGGGCCCGGACAGCTTTAACACTGAAGCTTTCTTT.